The 11 T cell receptor beta chains below were found in one sample sequenced in a study of OX40 agonist ivuxolimab in advanced cancers. Assay: immunoSEQ multiplex PCR; the TCRdb copy retains only in-frame clones and omits some. Here the sample spans 94,000 or so clones, 84% being singletons. The specimen comprised CD4+ or CD8+ T cells sorted from blood, sampled in a trial of the OX40 agonist ivuxolimab. The receptor set was obtained from an adult with an advanced solid tumor such as melanoma, head and neck, liver or kidney cancer.

This chain connects TRBV28 to TRBJ1-2, with 8 nucleotides matching TRBD1. Germline trimming cut 6 bases from V and 7 bases from J; bases unmatched to any gene: 10. The CDR3 length is 14 residues. Germline-derived CDR1 and CDR2 are MDHEN and SYDVKM. CDR3 region: CASRDRTGIRGYTF. In DNA form, the CDR3 reads TGTGCCAGCAGGGACAGGACAGGGATTCGTGGCTACACCTTC.

The rearrangement joins TRBV2 to TRBJ1-1, with 8 bases lining up with TRBD1. V lost 3 bases and J lost 1; bases outside the gene matches: 4. CDR1 and CDR2 (germline): SNHLY, FYNNEI. This CDR3 spans 15 amino acids. The CDR3 nucleotides are TGTGCCAGCAGTGAGCAGGGGGCAAGGAACACTGAAGCTTTCTTT. Translation gives CASSEQGARNTEAFF.

The V call is TRBV5-4, the J call TRBJ1-1; 10 bases line up with TRBD1. V dropped 3 bases and J dropped 4; count of bases not matched to a gene: 9. Per the germline V gene, CDR1 is SGHNT and CDR2 is YYREEE (reference sequence). The CDR3 runs to 16 residues. The CDR3 DNA reads TGTGCCAGCAGCTCCCCCGGGACAGGGGTTGTCACTGAAGCTTTCTTT. It translates to CASSSPGTGVVTEAFF. Supplemented by reference TRBV5-4 and TRBJ1-1, the full variable domain reads ETGVTQSPTHLIKTRGQQVTLRCSSQSGHNTVSWYQQALGQGPQFIFQYYREEENGRGNFPPRFSGLQFPNYSSELNVNALELDDSALYLCASSSPGTGVVTEAFFGQGTRLTVV.

The gene calls are TRBV7-8 and TRBJ1-6; tentative D call: TRBD1 (6 bases). V dropped 5 bases and J dropped 13 bases, with 21 bases sitting between them. This CDR3 is built from 15 residues. Germline CDR1 is SGHVS and CDR2 is FQNEAQ. The CDR3 loop reads CASSPTTQGSGPLHF. CDR3 nucleotides: TGTGCCAGCAGCCCTACTACTCAGGGGTCCGGCCCCCTCCACTTT.

The gene calls are TRBV19 and TRBJ2-7, with D maybe TRBD1 (6 bases). V lost 5 bases, J lost 1 base, and 12 bases lay in between. The CDR3 length is 14 residues. From germline, CDR1 is LNHDA and CDR2 SQIVND (reference sequence). The CDR3 DNA follows: TGTGCCAGTAGTCTTCCCGGGACATCCTACGAGCAGTACTTC. Translation: CASSLPGTSYEQYF.

This clone was seen only a few times. The genes are TRBV5-1 and TRBJ2-2; TRBD2 is a possible D gene (5 bases). The CDR3 length is 15 residues. Germline-derived CDR1 and CDR2 are SGHRS and YFSETQ. V was clipped by 3 bases and J by 5 bases, with 14 bases between them. The CDR3 spells CASSSDEGRTGELFF. CDR3 coding DNA: TGCGCCAGCAGCTCGGACGAGGGTCGGACCGGGGAGCTGTTTTTT.

The CDR3 DNA follows: TGTGCCAGCAGGCGAATAGCTGGAAACACCATATATTTT. Its protein product is CASRRIAGNTIYF. The gene calls are TRBV6-5 and TRBJ1-3, with D hard to call. The CDR3 has 13 amino acids. Germline CDR1 MNHEY, CDR2 SVGAGI. Trimming removed 6 bases from V and 2 bases from J, with 8 bases in between.

This rearrangement joins TRBV7-9 to TRBJ1-1; D not resolved. The CDR3 totals 15 residues. Trimming stripped 5 bases from V and 0 bases from J, with 13 bases between. The germline gives CDR1 SEHNR, CDR2 FQNEAQ (reference sequence). The CDR3 spells CASSQPRTVNTEAFF. The CDR3 DNA is TGTGCCAGCAGCCAGCCTCGGACGGTGAACACTGAAGCTTTCTTT. Full variable domain (rest looked up from reference TRBV7-9 and TRBJ1-1): DTGVSQNPRHKITKRGQNVTFRCDPISEHNRLYWYRQTLGQGPEFLTYFQNEAQLEKSRLLSDRFSAERPKGSFSTLEIQRTEQGDSAMYLCASSQPRTVNTEAFFGQGTRLTVV.

The chain links TRBV28 to TRBJ1-5; D is uncertain. V was pared by 1 base and J by 5 bases, with 15 bases between. The germline V gene encodes CDR1 MDHEN and CDR2 SYDVKM. The CDR3 covers 16 residues. The CDR3 is CASSLSRGTIHQPQHF. CDR3 DNA sequence: TGTGCCAGCAGTTTATCACGGGGTACGATTCATCAGCCCCAGCATTTT.

The V and J genes are TRBV4-3 and TRBJ2-2; weak D call: TRBD2 (6 bases). CDR1 and CDR2 (germline): LGHNA, YSLEER. The CDR3 has 15 residues. V was cut by 1 base and J by 1 base, with 7 bases left in between. DNA for the CDR3: TGCGCCAGCAGCCAAGGGACTAAGAACACCGGGGAGCTGTTTTTT. Translated, it gives CASSQGTKNTGELFF.

In DNA, the CDR3 is TGTGCCAGCAGTGAGAGGGGTGAGCAGTTCTTC. Protein sequence: CASSERGEQFF. The rearrangement uses TRBV25-1 and TRBJ2-1; TRBD1 or TRBD2 may be the D gene (5 bases each). Per germline, CDR1 MGHDK and CDR2 SYGVNS. This CDR3 is 11 amino acids long. Trimming removed 3 bases from V and 9 bases from J, with 6 bases in between. The whole variable domain, filled in from reference TRBV25-1 and TRBJ2-1, reads EADIYQTPRYLVIGTGKKITLECSQTMGHDKMYWYQQDPGMELHLIHYSYGVNSTEKGDLSSESTVSRIRTEHFPLTLESARPSHTSQYLCASSERGEQFFGPGTRLTVL.